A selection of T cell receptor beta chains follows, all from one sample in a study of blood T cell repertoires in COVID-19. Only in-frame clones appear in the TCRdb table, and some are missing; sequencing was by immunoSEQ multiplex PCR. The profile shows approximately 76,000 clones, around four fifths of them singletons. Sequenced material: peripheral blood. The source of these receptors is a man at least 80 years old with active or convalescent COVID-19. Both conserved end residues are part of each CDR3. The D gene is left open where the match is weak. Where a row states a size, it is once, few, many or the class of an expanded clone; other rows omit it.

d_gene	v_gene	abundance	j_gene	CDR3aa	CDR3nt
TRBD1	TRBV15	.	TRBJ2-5	CATSRDQGAGEETQYF	TGTGCCACCAGCAGAGATCAGGGGGCAGGGGAAGAGACCCAGTACTTC
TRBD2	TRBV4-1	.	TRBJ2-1	CASSQEGGLAVYNEQFF	TGCGCCAGCAGCCAAGAGGGGGGACTAGCGGTATACAATGAGCAGTTCTTC
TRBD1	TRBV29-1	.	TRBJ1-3	CSVGDSSGNTIYF	TGCAGCGTTGGGGACAGCTCTGGAAACACCATATATTTT
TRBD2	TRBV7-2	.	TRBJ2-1	CASSLVALAAYNEQFF	TGTGCCAGCAGCTTAGTCGCGCTAGCGGCCTACAATGAGCAGTTCTTC
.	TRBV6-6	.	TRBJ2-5	CASAAAGETQYF	TGTGCCAGTGCGGCCGCCGGAGAGACCCAGTACTTC
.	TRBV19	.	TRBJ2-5	CASSYKETQYF	TGTGCCAGTAGCTATAAAGAGACCCAGTACTTC
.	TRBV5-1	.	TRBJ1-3	CASSLGQGDTIYF	TGCGCCAGCAGCTTGGGTCAGGGTGACACCATATATTTT
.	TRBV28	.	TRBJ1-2	CASRPGRTDYGYTF	TGTGCCAGCAGGCCGGGGCGGACAGACTATGGCTACACCTTC
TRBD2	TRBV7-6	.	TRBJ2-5	CASSLAGRFGTSGTEYQETQYF	TGTGCCAGCAGCTTAGCCGGGCGCTTCGGGACTAGCGGGACCGAGTACCAAGAGACCCAGTACTTC
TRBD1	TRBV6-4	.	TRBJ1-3	CASPQGVIGNTIYF	TGTGCCAGCCCCCAGGGGGTCATAGGAAACACCATATATTTT
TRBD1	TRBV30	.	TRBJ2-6	CAWRGSRGLGANVLTF	TGTGCCTGGAGAGGATCCAGGGGGTTAGGGGCCAACGTCCTGACTTTC
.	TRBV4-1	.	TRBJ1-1	CASSQDQGTNTEAFF	TGCGCCAGCAGCCAAGATCAGGGGACGAACACTGAAGCTTTCTTT
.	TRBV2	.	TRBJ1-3	CASSEYGGNTIYF	TGTGCCAGCAGTGAATACGGTGGAAACACCATATATTTT
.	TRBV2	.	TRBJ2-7	CASSQHYEQYF	TGTGCCAGCAGCCAACACTACGAGCAGTACTTC
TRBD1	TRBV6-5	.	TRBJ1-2	CASSPLRGPNYGYTF	TGTGCCAGCAGTCCATTAAGGGGGCCGAACTATGGCTACACCTTC
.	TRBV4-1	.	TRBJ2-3	CASSRSTDSSTDTQYF	TGCGCCAGCAGCCGATCGACTGACTCTAGCACAGATACGCAGTATTTT
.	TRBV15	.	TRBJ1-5	CATSTLTQGNQPQHF	TGTGCCACCAGCACACTAACACAGGGAAACCAGCCCCAGCATTTT
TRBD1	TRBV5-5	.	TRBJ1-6	CASSLAGQGNSPLHF	TGTGCCAGCAGCTTGGCCGGACAGGGGAATTCACCCCTCCACTTT
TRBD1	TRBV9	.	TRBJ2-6	CASSVGTGAVAGANVLTF	TGTGCCAGCAGCGTGGGGACAGGGGCCGTCGCTGGGGCCAACGTCCTGACTTTC
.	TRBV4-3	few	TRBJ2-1	CASSQDRGSSLEQFF	TGCGCCAGCAGCCAAGATCGGGGATCAAGTCTTGAGCAGTTCTTC
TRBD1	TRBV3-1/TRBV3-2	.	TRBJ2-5	CASSQGAPTGGRGETQYF	TGTGCCAGCAGCCAAGGAGCCCCGACAGGGGGCCGGGGTGAGACCCAGTACTTC
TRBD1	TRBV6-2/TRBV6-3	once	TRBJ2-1	CASSLTSAGQGFNEQFF	TGTGCCAGCAGTTTGACCTCCGCGGGACAGGGCTTTAATGAGCAGTTCTTC
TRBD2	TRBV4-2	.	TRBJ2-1	CASSQRTSGTSNHNEQFF	TGTGCCAGCAGCCAACGGACTAGCGGGACGTCCAATCACAATGAGCAGTTCTTC
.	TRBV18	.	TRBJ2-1	CASSPPVGGQFF	TGTGCCAGCTCACCACCGGTGGGGGGGCAGTTCTTC
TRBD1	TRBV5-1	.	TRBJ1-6	CASSLDRGNNSPLHF	TGCGCCAGCAGCCTGGACAGGGGGAATAATTCACCCCTCCACTTT
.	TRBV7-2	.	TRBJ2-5	CASSLGGTEGETQYF	TGTGCCAGCAGCTTAGGAGGGACGGAGGGAGAGACCCAGTACTTC
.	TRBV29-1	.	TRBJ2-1	CSVAGTPTSYNEQFF	TGCAGCGTTGCCGGGACTCCCACCTCCTACAATGAGCAGTTCTTC